This TCR beta chain stems from a study of T cells after yellow fever vaccination. Broader study findings: The study found a weaker secondary response that peaked faster, day 5 versus 15. Once the booster was given, most primary-vaccination clones reappeared, at 95% to 97% for CD4 and approximately 88% for CD8.

The table lists this clonotype with a few counts. Its antigen is unidentified. CDR1 is SGHRS, CDR2 YFSETQ, per germline. CDR3 length: 14 residues. V lost 4 bases and J lost 4; bases outside the gene matches: 6. TCRdb called the 5' RACE reads again in MiXCR, with one record for every CDR3 protein. This sample has about 400,000 distinct CDR3 sequences, with 11% found just once. The input for sequencing was PBMCs, taken on the day of the first yellow fever vaccination. The chain carries TRBV5-1 and TRBJ2-5; 8 bases align to TRBD2. This TCR was recovered from a man aged 18 to 30 who received the YFV17D yellow fever vaccine. DNA for the CDR3: TGCGCCAGCAGCGCCGGGGGGGCTCCAGAGACCCAGTACTTC. Residues: CASSAGGAPETQYF.